This T cell receptor beta chain was recovered during a study of blood T cells in healthy people across ages. Study observations and caveats: As age increased, TCR beta diversity per million T cells fell in a roughly linear fashion. The study lacked donor CMV status, which possibly confounded expanded clonotype changes.

Isolated per sample were at least 7 million PBMCs. The extraction recovered at least 5 micrograms of total RNA per sample. The CDR3 runs to 16 residues. Germline V gene data show CDR1 as ENHRY and CDR2 as SYGVKD. Primers used in a second PCR of roughly 7 to 11 cycles were a sample-barcoded 5' primer and a J-beta primer mix. TCRdb independently ran MiXCR on the 5' RACE reads; one entry per CDR3 protein. The sample contains some 1.6 million distinct CDR3 sequences, roughly 32% of which appear only once. A remark on this clonotype: Its cognate antigen is unknown. One end of the junction is discordant with germline, which a read error may explain.

The chain links TRBV10-3 to TRBJ2-3; possibly TRBD1 for D (6 bases). The sequence derives from a young woman in good health. The sequenced material came from blood. The CDR3 loop reads CAVSETEDRNTDTQYF. The DNA of the CDR3 is TGTGCCGTCAGTGAGACCGAGGACAGAAACACAGATACGCAGTATTTT.